Below, 18 T cell receptor beta chains from the same sample are listed, as sequenced in a study of PD-1 blockade in classical Hodgkin lymphoma. In every patient, relapse followed autologous stem cell transplantation, while exposure to brentuximab vedotin differed. Generated by immunoSEQ multiplex PCR, the TCRdb table keeps only in-frame clones and is missing some. The sample lists 100,000 to 130,000 clones, 89% occurring once. The sequenced sample was peripheral blood mononuclear cells (PBMCs), obtained before the second cycle of nivolumab. The receptors originated from a human donor with classical Hodgkin lymphoma.

V and J are TRBV6-1 and TRBJ1-1; the D is unclear. CDR3 length: 16 residues. With 0 bases removed from V and 2 bases from J, the gap between germline ends came to 13 bases. The germline V gene encodes CDR1 MNHNS and CDR2 SASEGT. The CDR3 DNA is TGTGCCAGCAGTGAAGCCCCCCGGACGGGCAACACTGAAGCTTTCTTT. Amino acid sequence: CASSEAPRTGNTEAFF.

This chain joins TRBV7-9 and TRBJ1-1; 9 nucleotides match TRBD1. V lost 6 bases to trimming and J lost 6 bases; unmatched junction nucleotides: 11. The length of the CDR3 is 15 residues. Germline values: CDR1 SEHNR, CDR2 FQNEAQ (reference sequence). DNA for the CDR3: TGTGCCAGCAGTCGAATTGAGACAGGGGGTTCTGAAGCTTTCTTT. Protein sequence: CASSRIETGGSEAFF.

The V call is TRBV5-1, the J call TRBJ1-3, with D unclear. V was shortened by 6 bases and J by 0 bases, with 19 bases between the two germline ends. CDR1 is SGHRS, CDR2 YFSETQ, per germline. This CDR3 is built from 17 residues. In DNA, the CDR3 is TGCGCCAGCACCTCCGCGGACGGTGGGAGCTCTGGAAACACCATATATTTT. It specifies CASTSADGGSSGNTIYF.

The CDR3: CASSGVTGELFF. The CDR3, as DNA: TGTGCCAGCAGTGGTGTCACCGGGGAGCTGTTTTTT. The chain recombines TRBV25-1 with TRBJ2-2; D unclear. The germline V gene encodes CDR1 MGHDK and CDR2 SYGVNS. The CDR3 is 12 residues long. Trimming stripped 4 bases from V and 4 bases from J, with 4 bases between.

This clone was counted between two and nine times. This chain joins TRBV5-1 and TRBJ1-2, with D possibly TRBD1 on 6 matching bases. Per the germline V gene, CDR1 is SGHRS and CDR2 is YFSETQ. The CDR3 runs to 12 residues. V was trimmed by 3 bases and J by 6 bases, leaving 9 bases between them. The CDR3, as DNA: TGCGCCAGCAGCTACCGACAGGATGGCTACACCTTC. Its protein product is CASSYRQDGYTF.

The genes are TRBV7-9 and TRBJ2-2, with D tentatively TRBD2 (5 bases). The ends were cut back, 7 bases at V and 1 base at J, with 13 bases in the middle. Germline V gene sequence: CDR1 SEHNR, CDR2 FQNEAQ (reference sequence). CDR3 length: 15 amino acids. In nucleotides, the CDR3 is TGTGCCAGCACCGCAGGTGGAGGGAACACCGGGGAGCTGTTTTTT. Translation: CASTAGGGNTGELFF.

This clone was seen more than once but under ten times. This chain joins TRBV5-1 and TRBJ2-2; 7 bases line up with TRBD2. The junction had 3 bases not matched to a gene; V was cut back by 0 bases and J by 1 base. This CDR3 has 16 amino acids. Germline CDR1 SGHRS, CDR2 YFSETQ. The CDR3 sequence is CASSLAGGGNTGELFF. The CDR3 DNA is TGCGCCAGCAGCTTGGCCGGCGGGGGGAACACCGGGGAGCTGTTTTTT.

The CDR3 DNA sequence: TGTGCCAGCAGCTTCAGCGGGAGTTGGTACGAAGATACGCAGTATTTT. It codes for CASSFSGSWYEDTQYF. The chain couples TRBV5-6 to TRBJ2-3; TRBD2 aligns across 8 bases. The CDR3 contains 16 residues. Germline CDR1 is SGHDT and CDR2 is YYEEEE. With V trimmed by 2 bases and J by 5 bases, 10 bases remained unmatched.

This clone showed up just once. This rearrangement joins TRBV5-1 to TRBJ2-7; TRBD2 matches 7 bases. The CDR3 loop spans 16 amino acids. V lost 1 base, J lost 2 bases, and 9 bases stayed unmatched. CDR1 and CDR2 (germline): SGHRS, YFSETQ. The CDR3 sequence is CASSLSSGTNTYEQYF. For the CDR3, the DNA is TGCGCCAGCAGCTTGTCATCCGGGACTAATACCTACGAGCAGTACTTC.

CDR3 in amino acids: CASSESSSGGGEQYF. DNA for the CDR3: TGCGCCAGCAGTGAGTCGTCGAGCGGAGGTGGAGAGCAGTACTTC. The V gene is TRBV10-1, the J gene TRBJ2-7, with D perhaps matching TRBD2 (5 bases). The CDR3 is made up of 15 amino acids. Germline V gives CDR1 WNHNN, CDR2 SYGVQD (reference sequence). V was clipped by 0 bases and J by 7 bases, with 16 bases between them.

The chain uses TRBV9 and TRBJ2-1, with a tentative D call TRBD2 (6 bases). There are 14 residues in the CDR3. V shed 4 bases and J shed 6 bases, with 14 bases lying between them. Per germline, CDR1 SGDLS and CDR2 YYNGEE. The CDR3 nucleotides are TGTGCCAGCAGCCCCCGGTACGGGGGCAATGAGCAGTTCTTC. Amino acids: CASSPRYGGNEQFF.

This clone came up a few times. The V gene is TRBV19, the J gene TRBJ2-3; weak D call: TRBD2 (5 bases). V lost 6 bases and J lost 10, with 17 bases in between. This CDR3 has 13 amino acids. Germline V lookup: CDR1 LNHDA, CDR2 SQIVND (reference sequence). CDR3 in amino acids: CASSSDYPNAQYF. CDR3 DNA sequence: TGTGCCAGTAGCAGCGACTACCCGAACGCGCAGTATTTT.

The rearrangement uses TRBV7-2 and TRBJ1-5, with D unresolved. The CDR3 is made up of 14 amino acids. In germline, CDR1 is SGHTA, CDR2 FQGNSA. The V gene lost 5 bases and the J gene lost 4 bases, with 12 bases spanning the gap. For the CDR3, the DNA is TGTGCCAGCAGCACCGACCCGGTGAATCAGCCCCAGCATTTT. Protein product: CASSTDPVNQPQHF.

This clone occurred once. The chain is built from TRBV30 and TRBJ2-4; D is unresolved. Germline values: CDR1 GTSNPN, CDR2 SVGIG (reference sequence). V lost 0 bases and J 5 bases, leaving 5 bases between the germline ends. This CDR3 spans 12 amino acids. CDR3 residues: CAWSVLENIQYF. CDR3 sequence (DNA): TGTGCCTGGAGTGTATTGGAAAACATTCAGTACTTC. The full variable domain, with the rest looked up from reference TRBV30 and TRBJ2-4, is SQTIHQWPATLVQPVGSPLSLECTVEGTSNPNLYWYRQAAGRGLQLLFYSVGIGQISSEVPQNLSASRPQDRQFILSSKKLLLSDSGFYLCAWSVLENIQYFGAGTRLSVL.

V is TRBV28 and J is TRBJ1-3, with 12 bases aligning to TRBD1. The CDR3 runs 16 residues. Trimming at V came to 2 bases and at J to 4 bases, leaving 3 bases not matched to a gene. Germline CDR1 and CDR2: MDHEN and SYDVKM. The CDR3 is CASSLAGTGGGNTIYF. CDR3 sequence (DNA): TGTGCCAGCAGTTTAGCCGGGACAGGGGGCGGAAACACCATATATTTT.

The rearrangement links TRBV29-1 to TRBJ1-1, with D hard to call. V dropped 7 bases and J dropped 1 base, with 13 bases sitting between them. The CDR3 has 13 amino acids. Germline-derived CDR1 and CDR2 are SQVTM and ANQGSEA. For the CDR3, the DNA is TGCAGCGCCAAAAGCAGGACGAACACTGAAGCTTTCTTT. It encodes CSAKSRTNTEAFF.

On this clone: The limits of the CDR3 on the DNA are not certain, so only TCRdb's listed CDR3 is given. The chain carries TRBV21-1 and TRBJ1-1; the D segment call TRBD1 is taken from the table without a DNA check. TRBV21-1 is a known pseudogene. The CDR3 spans 18 amino acids, including both terminal residues. CDR3 sequence: CASSKEVAQGAMNTEAFF.

This clone was detected only a few times. The CDR3 DNA follows: TGTGCCAGCAGCGTAGGTCCTAGCGAGGCCAAAAACATTCAGTACTTC. This sequence encodes CASSVGPSEAKNIQYF. This chain uses TRBV9 with TRBJ2-4; the D gene is possibly TRBD2 (6 bases). This CDR3 has 16 amino acids. Trimming left V 0 bases short and J 1 base short, with 11 bases between. CDR1 is SGDLS, CDR2 YYNGEE, per germline.